The sequence of this T cell receptor (beta chain) was determined in a study of blood T cell repertoires in COVID-19. Using immunoSEQ multiplex PCR, the repertoire was profiled, and TCRdb retains in-frame clones only, with some absent. The data hold under 200,000 clones, with approximately 84% observed a single time. Germline CDR1 reads MDHEN; CDR2 reads SYDVKM. With 5 bases removed from V and 8 bases from J, the gap between germline ends came to 18 bases. The CDR3 has 15 residues. The clonotype was recovered from a human donor with acute or convalescent COVID-19. The donor label of this sample is uncertain. The chain combines TRBV28 with TRBJ1-4, with D uncertain. Sequencing was carried out using peripheral blood. The CDR3, as DNA: TGTGCCAGCAGTGGAGCCGGGAACAGTAGGGAAAAACTGTTTTTT. Its translation is CASSGAGNSREKLFF.